This note documents a single T cell receptor beta chain sequence. At one of its ends the junction is not consistent with the germline gene, which may arise from a read error. These data originate in a study of blood T cells in healthy people across ages. Next came a second PCR, run for about 7 to 12 cycles, which used a sample-barcoded 5' primer along with a J-beta primer mix. TCRdb itself ran the 5' RACE reads through MiXCR, one entry per CDR3 protein. The sample carries 650,000 to 950,000 distinct CDR3 sequences, approximately 48% recorded once. The CDR3 spans 15 residues. Germline-derived CDR1 and CDR2 are SGHRS and YFSETQ.

The chain is built from TRBV5-1 and TRBJ2-3, with TRBD2 as a possible D gene (6 bases). Sequencing input: blood. This TCR was sampled from a man aged 60-69 years in good health. The CDR3: CAGSLRGIRTDTQYF. The DNA of the CDR3 is TGCGCCGGCAGCTTACGGGGGATTAGAACAGATACGCAGTATTTT.